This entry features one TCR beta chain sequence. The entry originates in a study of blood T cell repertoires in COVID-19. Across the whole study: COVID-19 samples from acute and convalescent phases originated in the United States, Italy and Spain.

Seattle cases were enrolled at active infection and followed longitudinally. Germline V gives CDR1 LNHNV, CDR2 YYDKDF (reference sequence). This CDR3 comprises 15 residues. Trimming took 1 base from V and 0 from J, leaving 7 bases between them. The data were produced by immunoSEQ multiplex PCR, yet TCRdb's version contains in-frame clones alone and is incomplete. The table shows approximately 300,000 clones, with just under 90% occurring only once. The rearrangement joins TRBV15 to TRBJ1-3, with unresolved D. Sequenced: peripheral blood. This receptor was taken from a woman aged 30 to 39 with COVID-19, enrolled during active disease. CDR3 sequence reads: CATSRVGSSGNTIYF. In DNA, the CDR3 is TGTGCCACCAGCAGAGTGGGGAGCTCTGGAAACACCATATATTTT. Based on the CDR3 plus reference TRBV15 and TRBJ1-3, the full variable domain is DAMVIQNPRYQVTQFGKPVTLSCSQTLNHNVMYWYQQKSSQAPKLLFHYYDKDFNNEADTPDNFQSRRPNTSFCFLDIRSPGLGDTAMYLCATSRVGSSGNTIYFGEGSWLTVV.